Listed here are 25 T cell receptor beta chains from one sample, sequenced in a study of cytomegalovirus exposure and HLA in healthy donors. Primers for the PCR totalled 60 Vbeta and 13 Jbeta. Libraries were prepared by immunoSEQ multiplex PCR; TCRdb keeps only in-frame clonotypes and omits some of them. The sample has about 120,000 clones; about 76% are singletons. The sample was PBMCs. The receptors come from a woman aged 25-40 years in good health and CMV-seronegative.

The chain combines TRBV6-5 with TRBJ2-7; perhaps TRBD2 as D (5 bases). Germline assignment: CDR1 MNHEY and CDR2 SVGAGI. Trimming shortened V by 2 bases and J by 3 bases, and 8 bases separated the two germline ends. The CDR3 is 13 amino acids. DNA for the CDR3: TGTGCCAGCAGTTACAGTGAGGGCTACGAGCAGTACTTC. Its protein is CASSYSEGYEQYF.

The CDR3: CASSLALSEKLFF. The CDR3 bases are TGTGCCAGCAGCTTGGCCTTGTCGGAAAAACTGTTTTTT. V and J are TRBV5-4 and TRBJ1-4; D gene unclear. Per germline, CDR1 SGHNT and CDR2 YYREEE (reference sequence). CDR3 length: 13 amino acids. Trimming removed 0 bases at V and 8 bases at J, with 8 bases between.

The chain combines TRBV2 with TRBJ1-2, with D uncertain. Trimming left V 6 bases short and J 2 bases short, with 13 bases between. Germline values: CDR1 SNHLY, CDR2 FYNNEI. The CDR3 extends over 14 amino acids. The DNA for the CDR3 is TGTGCCAGCAGGGGAGGGTCCCCGAACTATGGCTACACCTTC. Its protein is CASRGGSPNYGYTF.

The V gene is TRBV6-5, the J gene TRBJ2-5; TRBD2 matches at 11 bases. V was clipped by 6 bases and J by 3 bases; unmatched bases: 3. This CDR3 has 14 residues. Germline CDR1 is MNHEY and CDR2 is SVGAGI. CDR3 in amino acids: CASSGLAGKETQYF. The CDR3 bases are TGTGCCAGCAGCGGACTAGCGGGTAAAGAGACCCAGTACTTC.

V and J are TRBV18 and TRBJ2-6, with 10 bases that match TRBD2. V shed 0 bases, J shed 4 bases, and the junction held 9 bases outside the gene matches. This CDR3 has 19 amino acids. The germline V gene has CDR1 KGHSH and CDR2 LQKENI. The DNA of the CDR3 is TGTGCCAGCTCACCACCAAGAGCGGGAGGGCCAGCCGGGGCCAACGTCCTGACTTTC. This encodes CASSPPRAGGPAGANVLTF. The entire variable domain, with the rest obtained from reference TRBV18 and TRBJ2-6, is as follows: NAGVMQNPRHLVRRRGQEARLRCSPMKGHSHVYWYRQLPEEGLKFMVYLQKENIIDESGMPKERFSAEFPKEGPSILRIQQVVRGDSAAYFCASSPPRAGGPAGANVLTFGAGSRLTVL.

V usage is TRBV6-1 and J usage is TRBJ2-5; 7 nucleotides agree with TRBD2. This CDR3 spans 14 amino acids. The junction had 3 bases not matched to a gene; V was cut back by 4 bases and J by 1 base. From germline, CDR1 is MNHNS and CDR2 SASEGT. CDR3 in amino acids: CASSVSSGQETQYF. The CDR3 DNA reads TGTGCCAGCAGTGTATCTAGCGGCCAAGAGACCCAGTACTTC.

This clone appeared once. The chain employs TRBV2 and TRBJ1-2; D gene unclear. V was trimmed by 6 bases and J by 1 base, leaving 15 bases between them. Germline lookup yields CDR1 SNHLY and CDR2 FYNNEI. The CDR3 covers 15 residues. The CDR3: CASRVNDGVNYGYTF. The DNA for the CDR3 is TGTGCCAGCAGGGTAAATGACGGAGTTAACTATGGCTACACCTTC.

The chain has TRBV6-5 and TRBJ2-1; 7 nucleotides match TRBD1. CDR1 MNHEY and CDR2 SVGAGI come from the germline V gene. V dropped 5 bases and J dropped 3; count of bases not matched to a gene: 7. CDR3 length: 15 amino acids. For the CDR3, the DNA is TGTGCCAGCAGTACCCACAGGGGTTTCTACAATGAGCAGTTCTTC. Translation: CASSTHRGFYNEQFF.

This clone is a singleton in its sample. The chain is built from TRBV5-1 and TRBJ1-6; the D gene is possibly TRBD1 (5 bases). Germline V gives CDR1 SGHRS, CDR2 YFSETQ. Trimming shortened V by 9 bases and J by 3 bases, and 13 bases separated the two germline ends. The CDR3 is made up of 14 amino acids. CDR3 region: CANLGRDYNSPLHF. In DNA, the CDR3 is TGCGCCAACCTTGGCAGGGACTATAATTCACCCCTCCACTTT.

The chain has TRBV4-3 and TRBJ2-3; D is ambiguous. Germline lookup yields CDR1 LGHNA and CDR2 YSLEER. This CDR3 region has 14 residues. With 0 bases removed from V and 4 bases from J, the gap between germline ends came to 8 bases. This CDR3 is CASSQERSADTQYF. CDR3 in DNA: TGCGCCAGCAGCCAAGAGAGGAGCGCAGATACGCAGTATTTT.

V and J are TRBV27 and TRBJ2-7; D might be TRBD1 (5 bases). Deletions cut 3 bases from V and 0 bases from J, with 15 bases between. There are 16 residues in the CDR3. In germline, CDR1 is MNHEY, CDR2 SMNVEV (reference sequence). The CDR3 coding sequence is TGTGCCAGCAGTTTGGTAAGGGGAAGTGGCTCCTACGAGCAGTACTTC. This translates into CASSLVRGSGSYEQYF.

DNA of the CDR3: TGCAGCGTTGAATACGATAGATCGAACACTGAAGCTTTCTTT. Protein sequence: CSVEYDRSNTEAFF. The V call is TRBV29-1, the J call TRBJ1-1; D unresolved. The CDR3 has 14 amino acids. Per germline, CDR1 SQVTM and CDR2 ANQGSEA. Deletions cut 2 bases from V and 1 base from J, with 11 bases between.

The CDR3 region has the DNA TGTGCCAGCAGCGTGAAGAGCGCTATCAGCACAGATACGCAGTATTTT. It translates to CASSVKSAISTDTQYF. V is TRBV9 and J is TRBJ2-3, with D uncertain. Germline CDR1 and CDR2: SGDLS and YYNGEE. Trimming stripped 2 bases from V and 0 bases from J, with 13 bases between. CDR3 length equals 16 residues.

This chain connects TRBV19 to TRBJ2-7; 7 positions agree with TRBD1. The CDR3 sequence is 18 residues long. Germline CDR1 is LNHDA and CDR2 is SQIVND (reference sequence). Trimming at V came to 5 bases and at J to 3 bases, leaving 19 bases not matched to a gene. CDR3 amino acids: CASSLHTPSGQIYYEQYF. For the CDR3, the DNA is TGTGCCAGTAGTCTCCACACCCCCTCGGGACAGATATACTACGAGCAGTACTTC.

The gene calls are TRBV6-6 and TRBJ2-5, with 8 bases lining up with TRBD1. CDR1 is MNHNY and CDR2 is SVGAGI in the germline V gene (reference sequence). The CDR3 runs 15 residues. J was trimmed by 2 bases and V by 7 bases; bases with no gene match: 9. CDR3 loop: CASTKGDRNQETQYF. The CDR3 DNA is TGTGCCAGCACTAAAGGGGACAGGAATCAAGAGACCCAGTACTTC.

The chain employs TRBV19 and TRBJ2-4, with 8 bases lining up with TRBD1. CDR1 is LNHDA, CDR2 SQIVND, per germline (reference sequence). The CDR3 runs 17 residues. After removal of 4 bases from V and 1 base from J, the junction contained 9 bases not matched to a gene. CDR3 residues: CASSNLGQGGAKNIQYF. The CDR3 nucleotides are TGTGCCAGTAGTAACCTCGGACAGGGTGGTGCCAAAAACATTCAGTACTTC.

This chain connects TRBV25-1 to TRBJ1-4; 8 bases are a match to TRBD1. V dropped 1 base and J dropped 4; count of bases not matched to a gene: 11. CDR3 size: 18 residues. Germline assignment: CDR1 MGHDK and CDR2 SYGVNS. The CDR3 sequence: CASSEWGQDQPLNEKLFF. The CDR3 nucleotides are TGTGCCAGCAGTGAATGGGGACAGGACCAACCCCTTAATGAAAAACTGTTTTTT.

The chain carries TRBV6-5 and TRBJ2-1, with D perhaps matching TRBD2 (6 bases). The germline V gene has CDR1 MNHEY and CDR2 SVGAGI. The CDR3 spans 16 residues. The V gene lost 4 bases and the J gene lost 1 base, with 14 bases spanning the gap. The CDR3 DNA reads TGTGCCAGCAGTTGGGCCCTAGCGCTGTCCTACAATGAGCAGTTCTTC. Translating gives CASSWALALSYNEQFF.

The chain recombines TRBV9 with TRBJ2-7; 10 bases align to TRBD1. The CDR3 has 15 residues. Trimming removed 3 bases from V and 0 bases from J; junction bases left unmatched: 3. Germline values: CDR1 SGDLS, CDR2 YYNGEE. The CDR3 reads CASSGGTGDSYEQYF. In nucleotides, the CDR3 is TGTGCCAGCAGCGGCGGGACAGGGGACTCCTACGAGCAGTACTTC.

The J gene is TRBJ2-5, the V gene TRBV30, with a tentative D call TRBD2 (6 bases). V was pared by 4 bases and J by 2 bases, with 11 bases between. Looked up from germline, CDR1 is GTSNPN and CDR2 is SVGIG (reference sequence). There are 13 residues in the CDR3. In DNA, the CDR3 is TGTGCCTGGACTACTGGGGGGCAAGAGACCCAGTACTTC. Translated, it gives CAWTTGGQETQYF.

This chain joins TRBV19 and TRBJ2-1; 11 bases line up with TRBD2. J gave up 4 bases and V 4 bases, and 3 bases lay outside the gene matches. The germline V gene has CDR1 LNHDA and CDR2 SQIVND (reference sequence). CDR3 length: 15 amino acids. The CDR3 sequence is CASSTGTSGYNEQFF. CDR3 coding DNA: TGTGCCAGTAGTACCGGGACTAGCGGATACAATGAGCAGTTCTTC.

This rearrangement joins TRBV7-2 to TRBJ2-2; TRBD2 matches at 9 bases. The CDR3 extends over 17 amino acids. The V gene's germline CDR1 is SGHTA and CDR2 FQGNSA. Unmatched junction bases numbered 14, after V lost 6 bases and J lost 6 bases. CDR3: CASRLLAGPFGAGELFF. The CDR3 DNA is TGTGCCAGCAGACTTCTAGCGGGACCTTTTGGGGCCGGGGAGCTGTTTTTT. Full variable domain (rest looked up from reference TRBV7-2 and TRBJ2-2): GAGVSQSPSNKVTEKGKDVELRCDPISGHTALYWYRQSLGQGLEFLIYFQGNSAPDKSGLPSDRFSAERTGGSVSTLTIQRTQQEDSAVYLCASRLLAGPFGAGELFFGEGSRLTVL.

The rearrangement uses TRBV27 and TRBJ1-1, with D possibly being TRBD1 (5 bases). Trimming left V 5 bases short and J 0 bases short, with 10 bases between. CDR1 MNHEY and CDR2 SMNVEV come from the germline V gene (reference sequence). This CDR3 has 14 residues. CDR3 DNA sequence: TGTGCCAGCAGTGCTGGACAATTGAACACTGAAGCTTTCTTT. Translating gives CASSAGQLNTEAFF.

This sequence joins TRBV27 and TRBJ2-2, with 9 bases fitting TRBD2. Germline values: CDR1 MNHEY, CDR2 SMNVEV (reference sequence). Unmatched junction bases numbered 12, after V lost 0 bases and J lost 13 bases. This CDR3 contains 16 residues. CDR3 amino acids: CASSLSGLAGHSGLFF. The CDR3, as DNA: TGTGCCAGCAGTTTATCCGGGCTAGCGGGGCACTCGGGGCTGTTTTTT.

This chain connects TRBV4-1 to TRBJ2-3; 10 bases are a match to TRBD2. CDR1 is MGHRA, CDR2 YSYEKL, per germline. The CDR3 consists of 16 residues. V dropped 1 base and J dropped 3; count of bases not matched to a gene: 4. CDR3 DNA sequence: TGCGCCAGCAGCCAAGGAGCGGGAGGGGGGACAGATACGCAGTATTTT. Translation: CASSQGAGGGTDTQYF.